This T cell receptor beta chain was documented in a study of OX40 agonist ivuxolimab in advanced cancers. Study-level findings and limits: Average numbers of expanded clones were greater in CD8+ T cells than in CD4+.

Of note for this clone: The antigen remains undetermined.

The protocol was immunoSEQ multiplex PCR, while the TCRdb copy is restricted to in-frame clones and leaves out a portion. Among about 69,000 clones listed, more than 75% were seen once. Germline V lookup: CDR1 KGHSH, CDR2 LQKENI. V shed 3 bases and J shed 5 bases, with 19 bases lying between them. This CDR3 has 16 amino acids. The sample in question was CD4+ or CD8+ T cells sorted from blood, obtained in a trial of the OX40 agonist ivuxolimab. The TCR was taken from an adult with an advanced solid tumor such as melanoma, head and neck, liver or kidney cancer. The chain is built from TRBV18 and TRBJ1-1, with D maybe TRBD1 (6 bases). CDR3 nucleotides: TGTGCCAGCTCACCGATGGCGGGCACAGGGAGGACTGAAGCTTTCTTT. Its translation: CASSPMAGTGRTEAFF.